This T cell receptor beta chain was captured in a study of radiation and T cells in renal cell carcinoma. In the study overall: Nephrectomy followed 15 Gy stereotactic body radiation by 4 weeks.

J gave up 6 bases and V 7 bases, and 8 bases lay outside the gene matches. The germline V gene has CDR1 SNHLY and CDR2 FYNNEI. CDR3 length: 13 residues. As for this clone: Its antigen is unknown.

Assay: immunoSEQ multiplex PCR; the TCRdb copy retains only in-frame clones and omits some. The sample yields about 130,000 clones, 88% seen once. Time point of the sample: blood 2 weeks post-SBRT. Described treatment: 15 Gy SBRT to primary tumor, nephrectomy 4 weeks later. Radiation-treated patients gave blood at baseline, week 2 and week 4. Whole-study findings and limits: In blood, top tumor clones expanded by 2 weeks, shrinking by 4. Pretreatment tumor biopsies were lacking, so baseline clonotypes are unknown.

This TCR derives from a woman between 70 and 85 years old with renal cell carcinoma. V gene TRBV2 combines with J gene TRBJ1-1; 7 positions match TRBD1. The sample consisted of blood, taken from a patient whose treatment included radiotherapy and nephrectomy. CDR3 in DNA: TGTGCCAGCAAAGGGGGCAGGACCGCTGAAGCTTTCTTT. It yields the protein CASKGGRTAEAFF.